This T cell receptor (beta chain) is drawn from a study of preoperative IRX-2 immunotherapy in early breast cancer. This CDR3 has 16 residues. The V end was cut by 1 base, the J end by 1 base, with 13 bases between. Germline V lookup: CDR1 SGHVT, CDR2 SQSDAQ. Clones were sequenced by immunoSEQ multiplex PCR, and TCRdb holds only the in-frame ones, with some missing. The profile shows approximately 28,000 clones, roughly four fifths of them singletons. As to treatment: preoperative locoregional IRX-2 cytokine immunotherapy. Patients received preoperative, locoregional IRX-2 cytokine immunotherapy in a phase Ib study.

The input for sequencing was lymph node tissue, taken after IRX-2 immunotherapy. This sequence was found in a human donor with breast cancer. The chain links TRBV7-4 to TRBJ1-1; D may be TRBD1 (6 bases). The CDR3 sequence is CASSLERGDTNTEAFF. In nucleotides, the CDR3 is TGTGCCAGCAGCTTAGAGCGCGGGGACACGAACACTGAAGCTTTCTTT. Full variable domain (outside the CDR3, taken from reference TRBV7-4 and TRBJ1-1): GAGVSQSPRYKVAKRGRDVALRCDSISGHVTLYWYRQTLGQGSEVLTYSQSDAQRDKSGRPSGRFSAERPERSVSTLKIQRTEQGDSAVYLCASSLERGDTNTEAFFGQGTRLTVV.